This T cell receptor beta chain emerged from a study of shared clonotypes between healthy human individuals. Study background: Per donor, CD8 memory used one plate, CD8 naive used two, CD4 memory used three and CD4 naive used three.

The CDR3 is made up of 13 amino acids. Per germline, CDR1 MDHEN and CDR2 SYDVKM. The germline V and J ends were trimmed by 2 bases and 4 bases, with 6 bases remaining between them. Concerning this clone: Its specificity is not known. The same CDR3 can be traced to other DNA sequences in this sample.

Study-wide findings and caveats: An effect of sequencing depth on clonotype sharing among donors was expected. Non-shared clonotypes showed lower generation probabilities than clonotypes common to all four donors.

Terminally differentiated effector memory CD45RA+ cells were left out of the naive CD8 fraction, which was CD45RO-negative and positively selected for CCR7. This table comes from immunoSEQ multiplex PCR, and its TCRdb copy is limited to in-frame clones, with some not included. Among millions of clones listed, 85% to 95% were seen once. Sequenced input: naive CD8+ T cells from PBMCs. The TCR originated in a man between 18 and 35 years old in good health. Some clones in this sample may be carry-over from other donors' samples. The chain links TRBV28 to TRBJ1-5, with D uncertain. CDR3 region: CASSLLPNQPQHF. The CDR3 coding sequence is TGTGCCAGCAGTTTACTCCCGAATCAGCCCCAGCATTTT.